The entry below gives a single T cell receptor (beta chain) sequence along with its context. These data come from a study of blood T cell repertoires in COVID-19. Study-wide context: T cells, B-cell-depleted T cells, or PBMCs provided the cDNA or gDNA that served as material.

Germline assignment: CDR1 ENHRY and CDR2 SYGVKD. V shed 0 bases, J shed 14 bases, and the junction held 8 bases outside the gene matches. This CDR3 contains 13 residues. Source study methods: Estimation of nucleated cell counts was performed using reference gene primer amplification. Clones were sequenced by immunoSEQ multiplex PCR, and TCRdb holds only the in-frame ones, with some missing. The D gene and trimming were derived from the DNA, and the V and J assignments and clone size from that table. There are 250,000 to 300,000 clones in the sample; approximately 85% occur only once, and roughly 9.6% lies in the top ten.

This receptor was obtained from a woman in her 70s with acute or convalescent COVID-19. This rearrangement joins TRBV10-3 to TRBJ1-2; 8 nucleotides line up with TRBD1. Sequencing used peripheral blood. CDR3 protein: CAISESGQGAQTF. CDR3 bases: TGTGCCATCAGTGAGTCGGGGCAGGGGGCGCAAACCTTC.